The 11 T cell receptor beta chains presented below share a single source sample, sequenced in a study of breast tumors, draining lymph nodes, adjacent tissues. Samples came from axillary lymph nodes draining the breast cancer. MiXCR was run by TCRdb on the multiplex PCR reads, yielding one entry per CDR3 protein. Found here are 180,000 or so distinct CDR3 sequences, approximately 31% of them singletons; the top ten hold approximately 4.5%. Sequenced: axillary lymph node tissue. All receptors come from a female donor with breast cancer. Some clones in this sample may be carry-over from other donors' samples.

This clonotype was seen repeatedly, ten times or more. The chain is built from TRBV7-3 and TRBJ2-1; no reliable D call. Germline V gene lookup returns CDR1 SGHTA and CDR2 FQGTGA. The CDR3 extends over 14 amino acids. Deletions cut 0 bases from V and 7 bases from J, with 10 bases between. The CDR3 bases are TGTGCCAGCAGCTTAACACTTATCCCTAATGAGCAGTTCTTC. It specifies CASSLTLIPNEQFF.

This clonotype was picked up many times. The rearrangement uses TRBV9 and TRBJ2-1; 7 positions agree with TRBD1. Germline V gene data show CDR1 as SGDLS and CDR2 as YYNGEE. This CDR3 is built from 13 residues. V shed 2 bases and J 5 bases; nucleotides not matched to a gene: 1. The CDR3 DNA reads as TGTGCCAGCAGCGTGGGACAGAACAATGAGCAGTTCTTC. It codes for CASSVGQNNEQFF.

This clonotype showed up many times. This chain joins TRBV5-5 and TRBJ2-1; no clear D gene. Trimming shortened V by 1 base and J by 2 bases, and 4 bases separated the two germline ends. This CDR3 is 13 amino acids long. The germline V gene encodes CDR1 SGHKS and CDR2 YYEKEE (reference sequence). This CDR3 reads CASSLSPYNEQFF. The CDR3 DNA is TGTGCCAGCAGCTTGTCTCCCTACAATGAGCAGTTCTTC. Complete variable domain (other parts from reference TRBV5-5 and TRBJ2-1): DAGVTQSPTHLIKTRGQQVTLRCSPISGHKSVSWYQQVLGQGPQFIFQYYEKEERGRGNFPDRFSARQFPNYSSELNVNALLLGDSALYLCASSLSPYNEQFFGPGTRLTVL.

This clonotype has at least ten counts. J is TRBJ1-2 and V is TRBV6-2 or TRBV6-3, with D possibly being TRBD1 (5 bases). Per germline, CDR1 MNHEY and CDR2 SVGEGT. The CDR3 is made up of 14 amino acids. V lost 5 bases and J lost 5, with 15 bases in between. The CDR3 reads CASSAGGTSYGYTF. CDR3 bases: TGTGCCAGCAGTGCGGGGGGGACCTCTTATGGCTACACCTTC.

This clonotype was detected once. The CDR3, as DNA: TGTGCCAGCAGTGCTAGAAGGAGCGGGACAGGGGGATATGGCTACACCTTC. It is translated as CASSARRSGTGGYGYTF. J is TRBJ1-2 and V is TRBV25-1, with TRBD1 matching over 11 bases. With 4 bases clipped from V and 5 bases from J, the junction kept 12 bases outside the gene matches. The length of the CDR3 is 17 residues. Germline V gene data show CDR1 as MGHDK and CDR2 as SYGVNS.

Details on this clonotype: A read error may explain this, as a much larger clone is one base away. The chain couples TRBV20-1 to TRBJ1-5, with D tentatively TRBD1 (6 bases). CDR1 and CDR2 from the germline V gene are DFQATT and SNEGSKA (reference sequence). This CDR3 contains 17 residues. Trimming stripped 4 bases from V and 5 bases from J, with 24 bases between. CDR3 nucleotide sequence: TGCAGTGCTACCTCAATATCCGGGACAAGGGGATATCAGCCCCAGCATTTT. Its translation is CSATSISGTRGYQPQHF.

This clonotype has ten or more counts. J is TRBJ1-4 and V is TRBV10-3, with 7 bases lining up with TRBD1. This CDR3 is built from 15 residues. Germline V gives CDR1 ENHRY, CDR2 SYGVKD. The ends lost 5 bases at V and 8 bases at J; junction bases unmatched: 11. This CDR3 reads CAISYRQGGEEKLFF. CDR3 coding DNA: TGTGCCATCAGTTATCGACAGGGTGGAGAAGAAAAACTGTTTTTT.

A remark on this clonotype: One end of the junction varies from germline; a read error may be responsible. The CDR3 reads CASSLGRGLYSEQFF. In nucleotides, the CDR3 is TGTGCCAGCAGCTTAGGCAGGGGTCTGTACAGTGAGCAGTTCTTC. The chain combines TRBV11-2 with TRBJ2-1; weak D call: TRBD1 (6 bases). In germline, CDR1 is SGHAT, CDR2 FQNNGV. The CDR3 is 15 amino acids.

The CDR3 loop is CSAEGDASGSLYEQYF. The CDR3 nucleotides read TGCAGTGCTGAAGGGGATGCTAGCGGGAGCCTGTACGAGCAGTACTTC. The chain recombines TRBV20-1 with TRBJ2-7; 10 nucleotides line up with TRBD2. V trimming: 5 bases; J trimming: 4 bases; junction bases outside the gene matches: 14. The CDR3 spans 16 residues. Germline lookup yields CDR1 DFQATT and CDR2 SNEGSKA (reference sequence).

Only a few counts were recorded for this clonotype. A much more abundant neighbour one base away suggests this may be a read error. This rearrangement joins TRBV11-2 to TRBJ2-5; 11 positions agree with TRBD2. The CDR3 contains 15 residues. Germline loops: CDR1 SGHAT, CDR2 FQNNGV. CDR3: CASSSSGLAEEAQYF. The CDR3 region has the DNA TGTGCCAGCAGCTCGTCGGGACTAGCGGAAGAGGCCCAGTACTTC.

This clonotype was seen many times. The J gene is TRBJ1-5, the V gene TRBV20-1, with 10 bases that match TRBD1. The J segment lost 6 bases and the V segment lost 0 bases, leaving 11 bases of the junction unmatched. This CDR3 region has 17 residues. Germline lookup yields CDR1 DFQATT and CDR2 SNEGSKA (reference sequence). The CDR3, as DNA: TGCAGTGCTAGAGATCCCCCCGACAGGGGGCGAGTTCAGCCCCAGCATTTT. It yields the protein CSARDPPDRGRVQPQHF.